The 24 T cell receptor beta chains in this list originate from one sample, sequenced in a study of T cell repertoires in cytomegalovirus infection. TCRdb fed the reads into MiXCR, producing one record per CDR3 protein. Seen here are about 770,000 distinct CDR3 sequences, 25% to 30% observed once, and the top ten hold around 13%. The antigens of these receptors remain unknown. Sequenced here: cultured CD8+ T cells from PBMCs, sampled from culture after CMV antigen stimulation. The receptors shown here come from a human donor in good health (CMV status not recorded). Some clones in this sample may be carry-over from other donors' samples.

In this sample, this clonotype turned up many times. The DNA for the CDR3 is TGTGCCAGCAGCGTAAACAAGTTCCAAGAGACCCAGTACTTC. Protein sequence: CASSVNKFQETQYF. This chain uses TRBV9 with TRBJ2-5; D unclear. V was trimmed by 1 base and J by 1 base, leaving 8 bases between them. Germline V gene sequence: CDR1 SGDLS, CDR2 YYNGEE. The CDR3 totals 14 residues.

J is TRBJ1-4 and V is TRBV4-1; D is undetermined. Germline CDR1 reads MGHRA; CDR2 reads YSYEKL. The CDR3 has 16 amino acids. Trimming stripped 1 base from V and 2 bases from J, with 11 bases between. The CDR3 DNA sequence: TGCGCCAGCAGCCAAGTGCGTCGGTGGACTAATGAAAAACTGTTTTTT. Amino acid sequence: CASSQVRRWTNEKLFF.

This clonotype was found many times. This sequence joins TRBV7-8 and TRBJ2-3; D perhaps matches TRBD2 (7 bases). Germline CDR1 is SGHVS and CDR2 is FQNEAQ. V gave up 7 bases and J gave up 6 bases, with 26 bases separating them. The CDR3 length is 17 residues. This CDR3 is CASTSMARRGPQDTQYF. In nucleotides, the CDR3 is TGTGCCAGCACCTCTATGGCGAGGCGGGGGCCCCAGGATACGCAGTATTTT.

A few counts support this clonotype. V usage is TRBV6-1 and J usage is TRBJ2-5; maybe TRBD2 (5 bases). The CDR3 is 14 residues long. Trimming removed 7 bases from V and 1 base from J, with 13 bases in between. CDR1 is MNHNS, CDR2 SASEGT, per germline. CDR3 bases: TGTGCCAGCAAGCCCCAGCGGCTCCAAGAGACCCAGTACTTC. Residues: CASKPQRLQETQYF.

V is TRBV2 and J is TRBJ2-3; perhaps TRBD1 as D (6 bases). The CDR3 has 12 amino acids. In germline, CDR1 is SNHLY, CDR2 FYNNEI. The CDR3 loop reads CASDLGTYTQYF. In nucleotides, the CDR3 is TGTGCAAGTGACCTGGGGACATATACGCAGTATTTT.

Notes on this clonotype: Just one base apart from a much larger clone, this may be a read error. The J gene is TRBJ2-6, the V gene TRBV7-3; D is unresolved. Germline V gene sequence: CDR1 SGHTA, CDR2 FQGTGA. The CDR3 contains 12 residues. Between the trimmed V and J ends, which lost 8 bases and 3 bases, there was a span of 5 bases. In DNA form, the CDR3 reads TGTGCCAGCGGTGGTGGGGCCAACGTCCTGACTTTC. Protein: CASGGGANVLTF.

This clonotype has just a few counts. The chain is built from TRBV6-2 or TRBV6-3 and TRBJ2-7; the D gene is possibly TRBD2 (5 bases). CDR1 and CDR2 from the germline V gene are MNHEY and SVGEGT. The CDR3 spans 13 residues. Trimming pared 8 bases from V and 1 base from J, leaving 12 bases between. CDR3 amino acids: CASYGESSYEQYV. The CDR3 coding sequence is TGTGCCAGCTACGGGGAAAGTTCCTACGAGCAGTACGTC.

The genes are TRBV4-1 and TRBJ1-2; D not certain. Germline V gives CDR1 MGHRA, CDR2 YSYEKL. CDR3 length equals 13 residues. V lost 1 base and J lost 10, with 13 bases in between. The DNA for the CDR3 is TGCGCCAGCAGCCAAGTGGTTAGCTCTCCCTACACCTTC. Residues: CASSQVVSSPYTF.

V and J are TRBV7-9 and TRBJ2-5, with D possibly being TRBD1 (5 bases). Germline V lookup: CDR1 SEHNR, CDR2 FQNEAQ (reference sequence). This CDR3 has 13 residues. Trimming shortened V by 5 bases and J by 4 bases, and 11 bases separated the two germline ends. This CDR3 is CASSPNRPETQYF. CDR3 nucleotides: TGTGCCAGCAGCCCCAACAGGCCAGAGACCCAGTACTTC.

This clonotype has just a few counts. This chain links TRBV27 with TRBJ2-7; unclear D gene. The CDR3 is made up of 14 amino acids. Trimming stripped 5 bases from V and 0 bases from J, with 11 bases between. The germline V gene encodes CDR1 MNHEY and CDR2 SMNVEV (reference sequence). The CDR3 loop is CASSRASYSYEQYF. CDR3 in DNA: TGTGCCAGCAGTAGGGCGTCATACTCCTACGAGCAGTACTTC.

This rearrangement joins TRBV27 to TRBJ2-1; D call uncertain. This CDR3 is 14 amino acids long. V was trimmed by 2 bases and J by 8 bases, leaving 13 bases between them. Germline lookup yields CDR1 MNHEY and CDR2 SMNVEV (reference sequence). The CDR3 DNA reads as TGTGCCAGCAGTTTAAAAGCGACGATTGATGAGCAGTTCTTC. Protein: CASSLKATIDEQFF.

The J gene is TRBJ2-1, the V gene TRBV9; 13 bases are shared with TRBD2. The CDR3 sequence is 17 residues long. Germline CDR1 and CDR2: SGDLS and YYNGEE. V dropped 3 bases and J dropped 4; count of bases not matched to a gene: 7. CDR3 bases: TGTGCCAGCAGCGCACCGACTAGCGGGGGGTATTACAATGAGCAGTTCTTC. Its translation: CASSAPTSGGYYNEQFF.

V gene TRBV4-3 combines with J gene TRBJ2-2, with D maybe TRBD1 (6 bases). The CDR3 is 15 residues long. The germline V gene has CDR1 LGHNA and CDR2 YSLEER. Trimming took 0 bases from V and 4 from J, leaving 9 bases between them. The CDR3 region has the DNA TGCGCCAGCAGCCAAGATTGGGGGCGCACCGGGGAGCTGTTTTTT. This translates into CASSQDWGRTGELFF.

This clonotype has more than one count but fewer than ten. The rearrangement links TRBV19 to TRBJ2-2, with 11 positions matching TRBD2. The CDR3 has 17 amino acids. Germline V gives CDR1 LNHDA, CDR2 SQIVND (reference sequence). J was trimmed by 5 bases and V by 3 bases; bases with no gene match: 8. The CDR3 loop reads CASSMGLAVIGTGELFF. The CDR3 DNA reads TGTGCCAGTAGTATGGGACTAGCGGTGATTGGGACCGGGGAGCTGTTTTTT.

The chain has TRBV6-5 and TRBJ2-1, with TRBD1 as a possible D gene (7 bases). This CDR3 is built from 15 residues. Germline CDR1 MNHEY, CDR2 SVGAGI. The V and J ends lost 5 bases and 2 bases respectively, with 13 bases between them. CDR3 bases: TGTGCCAGCAGTCCTCAGGGGGGCACCTACAATGAGCAGTTCTTC. The encoded protein is CASSPQGGTYNEQFF.

This chain links TRBV27 with TRBJ2-7, with D tentatively TRBD2 (6 bases). V lost 4 bases and J 2 bases, leaving 12 bases between the germline ends. The CDR3 covers 14 residues. CDR1 MNHEY and CDR2 SMNVEV come from the germline V gene (reference sequence). The CDR3, as DNA: TGTGCCAGCAGTTCCGGGGGAACCCCCTACGAGCAGTACTTC. This encodes CASSSGGTPYEQYF.

This clonotype was seen only a few times. CDR3 DNA: TGTGCCAGCAGCTTCCCAAGGCAGAGGGCGCAGAGCACAGATACGCAGTATTTT. Protein product: CASSFPRQRAQSTDTQYF. This sequence joins TRBV11-2 and TRBJ2-3; D perhaps matches TRBD2 (5 bases). This CDR3 has 18 residues. Germline V gene lookup returns CDR1 SGHAT and CDR2 FQNNGV. V was trimmed by 3 bases and J by 0 bases, leaving 19 bases between them.

This clonotype was observed a handful of times. The V gene is TRBV6-5, the J gene TRBJ2-2, with TRBD2 matching 8 bases. The germline V gene has CDR1 MNHEY and CDR2 SVGAGI. The CDR3 has 14 amino acids. V lost 6 bases to trimming and J lost 7 bases; unmatched junction nucleotides: 7. CDR3 in amino acids: CASSPDGGGGELFF. The DNA of the CDR3 is TGTGCCAGCAGCCCCGACGGGGGGGGCGGGGAGCTGTTTTTT.

This clonotype came up a few times. V is TRBV7-8 and J is TRBJ2-7; the match to TRBD2 covers 7 bases. CDR1 is SGHVS and CDR2 is FQNEAQ in the germline V gene. V lost 3 bases, J lost 3 bases, and 11 bases stayed unmatched. The CDR3 length is 16 residues. The DNA of the CDR3 is TGTGCCAGCAGCTTCCTTCCGGCGGGGGTTAACTACGAGCAGTACTTC. Its translation is CASSFLPAGVNYEQYF.

The chain carries TRBV4-1 and TRBJ2-3, with TRBD2 matching 8 bases. Unmatched junction bases numbered 4, after V lost 1 base and J lost 4 bases. The germline V gene encodes CDR1 MGHRA and CDR2 YSYEKL. CDR3 length equals 15 residues. CDR3 DNA: TGCGCCAGCAGCCAAGTCCCCGGGGGGGCAGATACGCAGTATTTT. Its protein product is CASSQVPGGADTQYF.

This chain joins TRBV25-1 and TRBJ2-3; 8 bases line up with TRBD2. In germline, CDR1 is MGHDK, CDR2 SYGVNS. CDR3 length equals 16 residues. The V and J ends lost 4 bases and 3 bases, in that order; junction bases with no gene match: 9. In DNA, the CDR3 is TGTGCCAGCAGTGTCCCGGGGGGGGGCCGGACAGATACGCAGTATTTT. The encoded protein is CASSVPGGGRTDTQYF.

The chain couples TRBV5-5 to TRBJ2-5; no definite D call. Per germline, CDR1 SGHKS and CDR2 YYEKEE (reference sequence). The CDR3 totals 13 residues. Deletions cut 2 bases from V and 5 bases from J, with 10 bases between. The CDR3 bases are TGTGCCAGCAGCTTTTGGGGAACGGAGACCCAGTACTTC. Translated, it gives CASSFWGTETQYF.

This clonotype was found a few times. The genes are TRBV6-6 and TRBJ2-3; D may be TRBD2 (6 bases). CDR3 length equals 16 residues. Looked up from germline, CDR1 is MNHNY and CDR2 is SVGAGI (reference sequence). Trimming removed 2 bases from V and 6 bases from J, with 18 bases in between. The CDR3 DNA follows: TGTGCCAGCAGTTACGCTGTGGGGGGTTACGGGGATACGCAGTATTTT. This codes for CASSYAVGGYGDTQYF.

The chain joins TRBV5-1 to TRBJ1-1, with a tentative D call TRBD1 (5 bases). Trimming pared 3 bases from V and 2 bases from J, leaving 11 bases between. The CDR3 length is 14 residues. Looked up from germline, CDR1 is SGHRS and CDR2 is YFSETQ. In DNA, the CDR3 is TGCGCCAGCAGCTGGGACGGGGTAAACACTGAAGCTTTCTTT. Its protein product is CASSWDGVNTEAFF.